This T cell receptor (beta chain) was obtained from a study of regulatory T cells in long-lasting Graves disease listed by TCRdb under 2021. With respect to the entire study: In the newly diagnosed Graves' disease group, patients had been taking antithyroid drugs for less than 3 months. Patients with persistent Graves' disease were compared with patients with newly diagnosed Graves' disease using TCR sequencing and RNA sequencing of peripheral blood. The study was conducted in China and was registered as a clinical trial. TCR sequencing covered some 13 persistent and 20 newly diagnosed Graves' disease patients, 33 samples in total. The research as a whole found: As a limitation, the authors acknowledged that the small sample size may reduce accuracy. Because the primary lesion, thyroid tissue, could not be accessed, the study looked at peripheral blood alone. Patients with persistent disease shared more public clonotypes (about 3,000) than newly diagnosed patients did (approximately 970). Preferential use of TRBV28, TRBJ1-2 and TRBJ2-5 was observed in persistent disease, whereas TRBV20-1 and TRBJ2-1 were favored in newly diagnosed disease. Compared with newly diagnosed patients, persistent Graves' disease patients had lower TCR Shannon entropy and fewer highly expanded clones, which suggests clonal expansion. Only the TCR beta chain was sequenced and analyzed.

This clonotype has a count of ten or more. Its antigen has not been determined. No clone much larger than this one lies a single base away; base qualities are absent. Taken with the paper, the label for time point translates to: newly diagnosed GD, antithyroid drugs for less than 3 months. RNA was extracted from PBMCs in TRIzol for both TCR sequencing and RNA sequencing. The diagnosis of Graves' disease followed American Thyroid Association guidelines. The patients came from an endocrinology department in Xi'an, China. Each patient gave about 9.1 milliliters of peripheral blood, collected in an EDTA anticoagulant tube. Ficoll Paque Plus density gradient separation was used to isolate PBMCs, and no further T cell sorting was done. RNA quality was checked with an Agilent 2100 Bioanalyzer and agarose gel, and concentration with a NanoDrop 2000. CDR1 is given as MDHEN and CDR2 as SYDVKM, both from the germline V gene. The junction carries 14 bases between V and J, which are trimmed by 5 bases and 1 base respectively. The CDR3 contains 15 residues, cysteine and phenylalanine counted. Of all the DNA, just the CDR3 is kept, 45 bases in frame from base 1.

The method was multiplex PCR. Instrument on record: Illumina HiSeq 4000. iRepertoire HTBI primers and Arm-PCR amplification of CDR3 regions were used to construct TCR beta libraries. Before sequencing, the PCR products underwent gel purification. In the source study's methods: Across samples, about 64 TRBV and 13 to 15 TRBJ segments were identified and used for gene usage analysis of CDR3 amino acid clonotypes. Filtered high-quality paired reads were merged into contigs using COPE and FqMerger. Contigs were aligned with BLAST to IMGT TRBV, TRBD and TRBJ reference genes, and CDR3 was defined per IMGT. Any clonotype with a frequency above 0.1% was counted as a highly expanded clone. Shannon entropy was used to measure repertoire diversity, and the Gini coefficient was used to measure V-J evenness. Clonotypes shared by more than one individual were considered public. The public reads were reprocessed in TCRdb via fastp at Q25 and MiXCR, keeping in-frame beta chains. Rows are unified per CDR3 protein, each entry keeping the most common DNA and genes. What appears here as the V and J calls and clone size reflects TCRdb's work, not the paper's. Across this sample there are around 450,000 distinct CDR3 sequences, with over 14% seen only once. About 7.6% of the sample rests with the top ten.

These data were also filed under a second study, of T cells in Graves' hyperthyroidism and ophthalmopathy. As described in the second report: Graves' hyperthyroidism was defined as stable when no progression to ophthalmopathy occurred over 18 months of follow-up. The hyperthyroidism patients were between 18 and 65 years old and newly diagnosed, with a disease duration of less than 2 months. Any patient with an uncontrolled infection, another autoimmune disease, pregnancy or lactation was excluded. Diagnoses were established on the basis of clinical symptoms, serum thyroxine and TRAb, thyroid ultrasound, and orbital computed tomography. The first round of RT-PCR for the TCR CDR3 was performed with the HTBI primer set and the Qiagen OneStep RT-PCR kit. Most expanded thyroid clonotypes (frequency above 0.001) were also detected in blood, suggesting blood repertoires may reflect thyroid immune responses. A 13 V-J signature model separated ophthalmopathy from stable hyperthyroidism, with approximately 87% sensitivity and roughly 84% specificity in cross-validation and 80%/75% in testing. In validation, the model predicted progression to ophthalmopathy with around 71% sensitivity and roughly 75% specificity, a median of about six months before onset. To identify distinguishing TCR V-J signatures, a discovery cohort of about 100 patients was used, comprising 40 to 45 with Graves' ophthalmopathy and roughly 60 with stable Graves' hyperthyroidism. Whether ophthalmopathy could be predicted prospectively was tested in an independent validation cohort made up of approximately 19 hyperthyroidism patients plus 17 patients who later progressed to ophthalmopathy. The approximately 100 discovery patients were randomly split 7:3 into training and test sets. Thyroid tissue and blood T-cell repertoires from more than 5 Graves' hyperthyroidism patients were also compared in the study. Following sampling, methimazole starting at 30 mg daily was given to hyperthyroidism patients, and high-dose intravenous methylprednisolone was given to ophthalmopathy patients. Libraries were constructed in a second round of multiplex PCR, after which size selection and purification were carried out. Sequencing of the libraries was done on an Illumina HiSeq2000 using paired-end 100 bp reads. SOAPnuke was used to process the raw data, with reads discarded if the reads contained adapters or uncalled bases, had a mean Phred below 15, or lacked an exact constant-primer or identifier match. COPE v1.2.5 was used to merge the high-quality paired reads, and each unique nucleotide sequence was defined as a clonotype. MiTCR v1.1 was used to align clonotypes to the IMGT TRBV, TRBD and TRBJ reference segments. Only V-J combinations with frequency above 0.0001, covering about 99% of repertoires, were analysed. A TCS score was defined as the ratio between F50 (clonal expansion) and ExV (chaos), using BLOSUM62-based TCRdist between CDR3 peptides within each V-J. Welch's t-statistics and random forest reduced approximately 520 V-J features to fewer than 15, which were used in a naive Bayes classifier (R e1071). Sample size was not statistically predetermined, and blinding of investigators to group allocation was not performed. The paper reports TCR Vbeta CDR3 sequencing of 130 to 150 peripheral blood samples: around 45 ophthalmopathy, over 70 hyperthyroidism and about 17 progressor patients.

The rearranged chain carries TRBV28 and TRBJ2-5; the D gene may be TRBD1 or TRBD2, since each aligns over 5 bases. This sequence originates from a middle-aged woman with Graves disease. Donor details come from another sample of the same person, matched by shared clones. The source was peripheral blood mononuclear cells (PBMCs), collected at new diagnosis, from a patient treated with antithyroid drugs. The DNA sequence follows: TGTGCCAGCAGTCCCTCGGGACCGGCCCAAGAGACCCAGTACTTC. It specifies CASSPSGPAQETQYF. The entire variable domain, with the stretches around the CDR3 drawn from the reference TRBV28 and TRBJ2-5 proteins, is DVKVTQSSRYLVKRTGEKVFLECVQDMDHENMFWYRQDPGLGLRLIYFSYDVKMKEKGDIPEGYSVSREKKERFSLILESASTNQTSMYLCASSPSGPAQETQYFGPGTRLLVL.